Listed below are T cell receptor beta chains from one sample, sequenced in a study of T cells after yellow fever vaccination. TCRdb ran MiXCR on the 5' RACE reads and lists one entry per CDR3 protein. This sample has roughly 250,000 distinct CDR3 sequences, with 10% to 15% found just once. Material: CD4+ T cells sorted from PBMCs, obtained 45 days after the yellow fever booster vaccination. All receptors come from a man aged 25-45 years who received the YFV17D yellow fever vaccine. The conserved cysteine and the conserved F or W are not part of the CDR3 here.

>TRBJ1-2|TRBV3-1
ASSPQGSRYT
>TRBJ2-1|TRBV5-1
ASSWTSGPRDNEQF
>TRBJ1-6|TRBV5-1
ASSYGPNSPLH
>TRBJ2-3|TRBV20-1
SARRGTGTDTQY
>TRBJ2-1|TRBV20-1
SAILRGKSSYNEQF
>TRBJ2-7|TRBV10-3
AIKSGYEQY
>TRBJ2-3|TRBV6-1
ASSARDGADTQY
>TRBJ2-5|TRBV20-1
SATPSGPQETQY
>TRBJ2-5|TRBV5-5
ASSGLQGGEETQY
>TRBJ1-2|TRBV29-1
SVEDGGDRGT